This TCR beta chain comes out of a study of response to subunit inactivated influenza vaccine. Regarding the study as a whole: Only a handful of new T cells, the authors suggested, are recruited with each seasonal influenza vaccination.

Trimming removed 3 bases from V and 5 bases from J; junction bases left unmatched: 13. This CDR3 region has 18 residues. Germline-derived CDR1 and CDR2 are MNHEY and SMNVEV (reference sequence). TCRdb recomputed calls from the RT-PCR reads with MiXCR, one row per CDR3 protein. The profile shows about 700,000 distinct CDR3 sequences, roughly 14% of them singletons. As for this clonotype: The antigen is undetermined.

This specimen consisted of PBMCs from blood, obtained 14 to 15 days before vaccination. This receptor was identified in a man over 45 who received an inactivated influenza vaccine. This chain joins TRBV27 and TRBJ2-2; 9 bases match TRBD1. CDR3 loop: CASSLVPPGQGRTGELFF. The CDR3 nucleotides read TGTGCCAGCAGTTTGGTCCCTCCGGGACAGGGACGGACCGGGGAGCTGTTTTTT.